The sequence of this TCR beta chain was determined in a study of OX40 agonist ivuxolimab in advanced cancers. Trimming removed 1 base at V and 6 bases at J, with 12 bases between. The CDR3 length is 14 residues. Looked up from germline, CDR1 is GTSNPN and CDR2 is SVGIG (reference sequence). The protocol was immunoSEQ multiplex PCR, while the TCRdb copy is restricted to in-frame clones and leaves out a portion. In the table there are 8,500 to 11,000 clones, 70% to 85% of which are singletons. The V gene is TRBV30, the J gene TRBJ2-2; D not resolved. This clonotype was obtained from an adult with an advanced solid tumor such as melanoma, head and neck, liver or kidney cancer. The starting material was CD4+ or CD8+ T cells sorted from blood, obtained in a trial of the OX40 agonist ivuxolimab. As DNA, the CDR3 is TGTGCCTGGAGTGAGACGGTCCCCCCCGGGGAGCTGTTTTTT. As protein: CAWSETVPPGELFF.